The rows below give T cell receptor beta chains drawn from one sample of a study of CD8+ T cells in alopecia areata. Generated by immunoSEQ multiplex PCR, the TCRdb table keeps only in-frame clones and is missing some. Of around 120,000 clones in the sample, 35% to 45% are singletons; the top ten hold 3.1%. The specimen was CD4+ T cells sorted from blood. Receptors were obtained from a human donor with alopecia areata. Each CDR3 is given with its conserved first and last residue. The D gene is left open where the match is weak. Some rows mark clone size as missing; the rest say once, few, many or name a class of expanded clone.

cdr3_aa | cdr3_nt | j_call | d_call | v_call | clone_size
CSGSGGGTEAFF | TGCAGCGGTTCCGGGGGGGGTACTGAAGCTTTCTTT | TRBJ1-1 | - | TRBV29-1 | -
CASKGASGASGGGNTDTQYF | TGTGCCAGCAAAGGCGCGTCGGGTGCTAGCGGGGGGGGAAATACAGATACGCAGTATTTT | TRBJ2-3 | TRBD2 | TRBV28 | few
CASSLGQDRETQYF | TGCGCCAGCAGCTTGGGACAGGATCGAGAGACCCAGTACTTC | TRBJ2-5 | - | TRBV5-1 | few
CASSLQGGHEQYF | TGTGCCAGCAGCTTACAGGGAGGCCACGAGCAGTACTTC | TRBJ2-7 | - | TRBV7-2 | -
CASSTSGGAPGEQYF | TGTGCCAGCAGCACCTCTGGCGGCGCCCCGGGGGAGCAGTACTTC | TRBJ2-7 | - | TRBV9 | -
CASSLVDGGASYEQYF | TGTGCCAGCAGCTTAGTCGACGGGGGGGCCTCCTACGAGCAGTACTTC | TRBJ2-7 | TRBD2 | TRBV7-2 | -
CASSLDPRASSQPQHF | TGTGCCAGCAGCTTAGATCCTCGGGCTTCAAGTCAGCCCCAGCATTTT | TRBJ1-5 | - | TRBV11-2 | -
CASSNFPGAQYF | TGTGCCAGCAGCAACTTTCCGGGGGCCCAGTACTTC | TRBJ2-5 | - | TRBV6-5 | -
CASSPDSNNQPQHF | TGTGCCAGCTCACCGGACAGCAACAATCAGCCCCAGCATTTT | TRBJ1-5 | - | TRBV18 | few
CASSLRSGRSPDTQYF | TGCGCCAGCAGCTTGAGGAGCGGGAGGTCCCCAGATACGCAGTATTTT | TRBJ2-3 | TRBD2 | TRBV5-1 | -
CATSRDRGSSYEQYF | TGTGCCACCAGCAGAGATCGGGGGTCCTCCTACGAGCAGTACTTC | TRBJ2-7 | - | TRBV15 | -
CASTVAPYNEQFF | TGTGCCAGCACGGTGGCCCCTTACAATGAGCAGTTCTTC | TRBJ2-1 | - | TRBV28 | -
CASSEGAYEQYF | TGTGCCAGCAGTGAGGGGGCTTACGAGCAGTACTTC | TRBJ2-7 | - | TRBV2 | -
CSAQGAWGTEAFF | TGCAGCGCTCAGGGGGCTTGGGGCACTGAAGCTTTCTTT | TRBJ1-1 | TRBD1 | TRBV29-1 | -
CASSQGRLFGYTF | TGTGCCAGCAGCCAAGGACGGCTCTTCGGCTACACCTTC | TRBJ1-2 | - | TRBV14 | -
CASKAPLDGYTF | TGTGCCAGTAAAGCACCCCTCGATGGCTACACCTTC | TRBJ1-2 | - | TRBV19 | -
CSVEEDSQGVGYTF | TGCAGCGTTGAAGAGGACTCCCAGGGGGTGGGCTACACCTTC | TRBJ1-2 | TRBD1 | TRBV29-1 | few
CSGRGWNTEAFF | TGCAGCGGACGGGGTTGGAACACTGAAGCTTTCTTT | TRBJ1-1 | - | TRBV29-1 | few
CASRIQETQYF | TGTGCCAGCAGGATCCAAGAGACCCAGTACTTC | TRBJ2-5 | - | TRBV28 | few
CASSPPRGQGNSPLHF | TGTGCCAGCAGTCCCCCTCGGGGACAGGGTAATTCACCCCTCCACTTT | TRBJ1-6 | TRBD1 | TRBV7-9 | -
CASSQGQGTYEQYF | TGTGCCAGCAGCCAAGGACAGGGGACCTACGAGCAGTACTTC | TRBJ2-7 | TRBD1 | TRBV4-2 | many
CASSDRGYGYTF | TGTGCCAGCAGTGACCGGGGCTATGGCTACACCTTC | TRBJ1-2 | - | TRBV25-1 | few
CASSLAGGAKNIQYF | TGTGCCAGCAGTTTAGCAGGGGGCGCCAAAAACATTCAGTACTTC | TRBJ2-4 | TRBD1 | TRBV28 | few
CSVAGTDTQYF | TGCAGCGTTGCAGGGACAGATACGCAGTATTTT | TRBJ2-3 | - | TRBV29-1 | -
CSVYAGSEQFF | TGCAGCGTTTATGCTGGTAGTGAGCAGTTCTTC | TRBJ2-1 | - | TRBV29-1 | few
CASSLSDRGHTDTQYF | TGTGCCAGCAGCTTAAGCGACAGGGGACACACAGATACGCAGTATTTT | TRBJ2-3 | TRBD1 | TRBV7-9 | -
CAWSSGKAGELFF | TGTGCCTGGAGTAGCGGGAAGGCCGGGGAGCTGTTTTTT | TRBJ2-2 | TRBD2 | TRBV30 | few
CRRIIDRGIYEQYF | TGCAGGAGAATAATCGACAGGGGAATCTACGAGCAGTACTTC | TRBJ2-7 | TRBD1 | TRBV29-1 | few
CASSLGGSGNQPQHF | TGTGCCAGCAGCTTAGGAGGTTCCGGCAATCAGCCCCAGCATTTT | TRBJ1-5 | - | TRBV5-6 | -
CASGQDRGDIQYF | TGTGCCAGCGGCCAGGACAGGGGAGACATTCAGTACTTC | TRBJ2-4 | TRBD1 | TRBV7-9 | -
CASSFSLSGANVLTF | TGTGCCAGCAGCTTTTCCCTCTCTGGGGCCAACGTCCTGACTTTC | TRBJ2-6 | - | TRBV7-2 | few
CSARATQPQHF | TGCAGTGCTAGAGCCACTCAGCCCCAGCATTTT | TRBJ1-5 | - | TRBV20-1 | few
CASSQDRGSNQPQHF | TGTGCCAGCAGCCAGGACAGGGGAAGCAATCAGCCCCAGCATTTT | TRBJ1-5 | TRBD1 | TRBV6-5 | -
CASSLVGSQETQYF | TGTGCCAGCAGCTTGGTAGGCAGCCAAGAGACCCAGTACTTC | TRBJ2-5 | - | TRBV5-6 | -
CASSLSLSNEQFF | TGTGCCAGCAGCTTATCCCTCTCCAATGAGCAGTTCTTC | TRBJ2-1 | - | TRBV11-2 | -
CASSPRLAASGEQYF | TGTGCCAGCAGCCCACGTCTAGCGGCCTCGGGCGAGCAGTACTTC | TRBJ2-7 | TRBD2 | TRBV9 | few
CASSPFAGGSLGQFF | TGTGCCAGCAGCCCCTTTGCGGGAGGATCTTTAGGTCAGTTCTTC | TRBJ2-1 | TRBD2 | TRBV11-2 | few
CASSLDPSGVYEQYF | TGTGCCAGCAGCTTGGATCCTAGCGGGGTTTACGAGCAGTACTTC | TRBJ2-7 | TRBD2 | TRBV5-6 | -
CASSLAATRETQYF | TGTGCCAGCAGCTTAGCCGCCACTCGAGAGACCCAGTACTTC | TRBJ2-5 | - | TRBV4-2 | -
CAWGSRNTEAFF | TGTGCCTGGGGTTCGCGGAACACTGAAGCTTTCTTT | TRBJ1-1 | - | TRBV30 | few
CASSPGLAGGYNNEQFF | TGCGCCAGCAGCCCGGGACTAGCGGGAGGGTATAACAATGAGCAGTTCTTC | TRBJ2-1 | TRBD2 | TRBV4-3 | -
CAWSVHGPLSYEQYF | TGTGCCTGGAGTGTACACGGACCGCTGAGTTACGAGCAGTACTTC | TRBJ2-7 | - | TRBV30 | -
CSVEMHYTF | TGCAGCGTTGAGATGCACTACACCTTC | TRBJ1-2 | - | TRBV29-1 | few
CSVGVWQNNEQFF | TGCAGCGTTGGGGTTTGGCAGAACAATGAGCAGTTCTTC | TRBJ2-1 | - | TRBV29-1 | -
CASSEAENIQYF | TGTGCCAGCAGTGAAGCTGAAAACATTCAGTACTTC | TRBJ2-4 | - | TRBV2 | few
CASSSSAGGAYNEQFF | TGTGCCAGCAGCTCGTCAGCGGGAGGGGCTTACAATGAGCAGTTCTTC | TRBJ2-1 | TRBD2 | TRBV7-3 | -
CASTDRQGVGDYEQYF | TGTGCCAGCACCGACCGACAGGGGGTTGGGGACTACGAGCAGTACTTC | TRBJ2-7 | TRBD1 | TRBV28 | -
CASSEVGGTDTQYF | TGTGCCAGCAGTGAAGTGGGGGGCACAGATACGCAGTATTTT | TRBJ2-3 | - | TRBV2 | -